This T cell receptor beta chain comes out of a study of CD8 T cells in ankylosing spondylitis. Study findings and constraints: Prior literature has documented some motif variants in synovial fluid and blood from reactive arthritis. Enrichment of disease-linked clones was reportedly significant in matched ankylosing spondylitis synovial fluid. It appeared that ankylosing spondylitis blood was characterized by a TCR beta motif of several highly homologous variants.

Molecular-barcoded quantitative 5'-RACE produced these TCR beta libraries. TCRdb processed the 5' RACE reads anew with MiXCR; each CDR3 protein has one entry. The repertoire holds approximately 440,000 distinct CDR3 sequences, more than 15% seen once, with under 1.2% in the top ten. Concerning this clonotype itself: Its antigen is not identified.

Germline loops: CDR1 MNHEY, CDR2 SMNVEV (reference sequence). The germline V and J ends were trimmed by 5 bases and 1 base, with 11 bases remaining between them. This CDR3 has 14 amino acids. The TCR originated in a male donor with ankylosing spondylitis. Sample: blood, either unsorted or a sorted T cell fraction (not recorded which). The rearrangement links TRBV27 to TRBJ1-1; D call uncertain. CDR3 in DNA: TGTGCCAGCAGTGACCAGGACGGGAACACTGAAGCTTTCTTT. It yields the protein CASSDQDGNTEAFF.